This entry lists 26 T cell receptor beta chains sequenced from one sample in a study of blood T cell repertoires in COVID-19. Sequencing was performed with immunoSEQ multiplex PCR; in TCRdb, only in-frame clones are kept and a portion is missing. This table holds about 240,000 clones, about 80% found once. Sample: peripheral blood. These receptor sequences come from an elderly woman with acute or convalescent COVID-19.

The genes are TRBV10-1 and TRBJ2-1; 10 bases are a match to TRBD1. The CDR3 runs 18 residues. After removal of 6 bases from V and 3 bases from J, the junction contained 14 bases not matched to a gene. Germline V CDR1 and CDR2: WNHNN, SYGVQD (reference sequence). Written as DNA, the CDR3 is TGCGCCAGCAGCCCCGGACAGGGGGTTCCCCTAAACTACAATGAGCAGTTCTTC. Protein sequence: CASSPGQGVPLNYNEQFF.

V is TRBV2 and J is TRBJ1-1; no clear D. Trimming left V 4 bases short and J 0 bases short, with 9 bases between. The CDR3 has 14 residues. Germline loops: CDR1 SNHLY, CDR2 FYNNEI. Here the CDR3 DNA reads TGTGCCAGCAGTGTTGCCAGGATGAACACTGAAGCTTTCTTT. It translates to CASSVARMNTEAFF.

V usage is TRBV5-5 and J usage is TRBJ1-2, with unresolved D. Germline values: CDR1 SGHKS, CDR2 YYEKEE (reference sequence). The V and J ends lost 4 bases and 3 bases respectively, with 10 bases between them. The CDR3 is 13 residues long. The CDR3 DNA reads as TGTGCCAGCAGCATACGACAAGACTATGGCTACACCTTC. Translating it yields CASSIRQDYGYTF.

The rearrangement joins TRBV27 to TRBJ1-1; TRBD1 is a possible D gene (6 bases). The V end was cut by 2 bases, the J end by 4 bases, with 14 bases between. In germline, CDR1 is MNHEY, CDR2 SMNVEV (reference sequence). The CDR3 is 15 amino acids. CDR3 nucleotide sequence: TGTGCCAGCAGTTTAGCGGGGGACACATCCACTGAAGCTTTCTTT. It encodes CASSLAGDTSTEAFF.

The sample holds one count of this clone. The chain is built from TRBV5-1 and TRBJ1-1; D remains ambiguous. The germline V gene has CDR1 SGHRS and CDR2 YFSETQ. Between the trimmed V and J ends, which lost 0 bases and 0 bases, there was a span of 12 bases. The CDR3 is made up of 16 amino acids. As DNA, the CDR3 is TGCGCCAGCAGCTTGGGCGGGTCGATTATGAACACTGAAGCTTTCTTT. This codes for CASSLGGSIMNTEAFF.

The chain joins TRBV6-6 to TRBJ1-5, with a weak D call TRBD1 (6 bases). The germline CDR1 and CDR2 sequences are MNHNY and SVGAGI (reference sequence). This CDR3 contains 19 residues. V dropped 5 bases and J dropped 1 base, with 24 bases sitting between them. CDR3 nucleotides: TGTGCCAGCAGTCCCATGGGGGCAGGGTCGGTTGAAAGCAATCAGCCCCAGCATTTT. This codes for CASSPMGAGSVESNQPQHF.

V gene TRBV9 combines with J gene TRBJ1-4; D is possibly TRBD1 (5 bases). The CDR3 length is 17 residues. Germline assignment: CDR1 SGDLS and CDR2 YYNGEE. Deletions cut 0 bases from V and 0 bases from J, with 12 bases between. DNA for the CDR3: TGTGCCAGCAGCGTAGCTATGGGGGGACCAACTAATGAAAAACTGTTTTTT. It yields the protein CASSVAMGGPTNEKLFF.

This chain uses TRBV11-2 with TRBJ2-5; no clear D gene. This CDR3 has 16 residues. Germline V gene lookup returns CDR1 SGHAT and CDR2 FQNNGV. Trimming took 0 bases from V and 4 from J, leaving 15 bases between them. Here the CDR3 reads CASSLEPARLGETQYF. CDR3 DNA: TGTGCCAGCAGCTTAGAACCAGCGCGGTTGGGAGAGACCCAGTACTTC.

J is TRBJ2-5 and V is TRBV2; 8 bases fit TRBD2. Per the germline V gene, CDR1 is SNHLY and CDR2 is FYNNEI. The CDR3 totals 15 residues. Losses at the gene ends were 8 bases for V and 5 bases for J; bases not matched to a gene: 13. The CDR3 region has the DNA TGTGCCAGCCGAGGAAGTAGCGGGGCCGGGGAGACCCAGTACTTC. It specifies CASRGSSGAGETQYF.

In DNA, the CDR3 is TGTGCCAGCAGCGCTCAAGAGAGGACAGGGAATCGGGAGACCCAGTACTTC. Amino acids: CASSAQERTGNRETQYF. This sequence joins TRBV11-2 and TRBJ2-5; 8 bases map to TRBD1. The J segment lost 5 bases and the V segment lost 5 bases, leaving 16 bases of the junction unmatched. This CDR3 has 17 residues. Germline-derived CDR1 and CDR2 are SGHAT and FQNNGV.

The chain combines TRBV6-1 with TRBJ1-6; tentatively, D is TRBD1 (5 bases). The V and J ends lost 2 bases and 3 bases respectively, with 8 bases between them. Germline CDR1 reads MNHNS; CDR2 reads SASEGT. The CDR3 consists of 15 residues. The CDR3: CASSESDSYNSPLHF. DNA of the CDR3: TGTGCCAGCAGTGAATCCGACAGCTATAATTCACCCCTCCACTTT.

V and J are TRBV2 and TRBJ2-7, with a weak D call TRBD1 (6 bases). The CDR3 length is 13 residues. Germline V gene data show CDR1 as SNHLY and CDR2 as FYNNEI. With 7 bases removed from V and 0 bases from J, the gap between germline ends came to 10 bases. The CDR3 DNA follows: TGTGCCAGCAATACAGGGAGCTCCTACGAGCAGTACTTC. Protein: CASNTGSSYEQYF.

The rearrangement uses TRBV28 and TRBJ1-2; D remains ambiguous. The CDR3 spans 14 residues. Trimming pared 2 bases from V and 0 bases from J, leaving 7 bases between. Germline values: CDR1 MDHEN, CDR2 SYDVKM. CDR3 sequence: CASSLTVPNYGYTF. The CDR3 DNA is TGTGCCAGCAGTTTAACAGTTCCTAACTATGGCTACACCTTC.

V is TRBV10-3 and J is TRBJ1-6; TRBD1 matches at 7 bases. V lost 7 bases and J lost 6; bases outside the gene matches: 6. The CDR3 is made up of 14 amino acids. The V gene's germline CDR1 is ENHRY and CDR2 SYGVKD. The DNA for the CDR3 is TGTGCCATCAACACCGGGACAGCTAATTCACCCCTCCACTTT. This sequence encodes CAINTGTANSPLHF.

The rearrangement joins TRBV11-2 to TRBJ1-1, with a tentative D call TRBD1 (6 bases). The CDR3 contains 16 residues. Trimming took 0 bases from V and 1 from J, leaving 12 bases between them. Per the germline V gene, CDR1 is SGHAT and CDR2 is FQNNGV. CDR3 sequence: CASSLEGGRTNTEAFF. CDR3 DNA: TGTGCCAGCAGCTTAGAAGGGGGTAGAACGAACACTGAAGCTTTCTTT.

J is TRBJ2-2 and V is TRBV9, with D perhaps matching TRBD1 (6 bases). Trimming removed 1 base from V and 4 bases from J, with 8 bases in between. The CDR3 has 14 residues. Germline-derived CDR1 and CDR2 are SGDLS and YYNGEE. Written as DNA, the CDR3 is TGTGCCAGCAGCGTAACAGGGAGCACCGGGGAGCTGTTTTTT. It encodes CASSVTGSTGELFF. The variable domain in full, with the rest retrieved from reference TRBV9 and TRBJ2-2, is DSGVTQTPKHLITATGQRVTLRCSPRSGDLSVYWYQQSLDQGLQFLIQYYNGEERAKGNILERFSAQQFPDLHSELNLSSLELGDSALYFCASSVTGSTGELFFGEGSRLTVL.

The chain recombines TRBV11-2 with TRBJ1-2, with D perhaps TRBD1 (5 bases). CDR1 SGHAT and CDR2 FQNNGV come from the germline V gene. The length of the CDR3 is 12 residues. V shed 0 bases and J shed 9 bases, with 8 bases lying between them. CDR3 region: CASSLEGASYTF. The CDR3 DNA follows: TGTGCCAGCAGCTTAGAAGGGGCAAGCTACACCTTC.

The CDR3 reads CASSLSRPGQGINQPQHF. The CDR3, as DNA: TGTGCCAGCAGTTTATCCCGACCGGGACAGGGGATCAATCAGCCCCAGCATTTT. This chain uses TRBV27 with TRBJ1-5; the match to TRBD1 covers 10 bases. In germline, CDR1 is MNHEY, CDR2 SMNVEV (reference sequence). The CDR3 extends over 18 amino acids. V was clipped by 0 bases and J by 3 bases; unmatched bases: 8.

The chain has TRBV7-8 and TRBJ1-6; tentatively, D is TRBD1 (6 bases). Germline CDR1 SGHVS, CDR2 FQNEAQ. This CDR3 is built from 15 residues. V lost 5 bases and J 0 bases, leaving 8 bases between the germline ends. Here the CDR3 reads CASSVTGSYNSPLHF. The CDR3 DNA follows: TGTGCCAGCAGCGTGACAGGCTCCTATAATTCACCCCTCCACTTT.

This clone has only one observation. The gene calls are TRBV30 and TRBJ2-1; possible D gene TRBD1, 6 bases. Trimming left V 4 bases short and J 3 bases short, with 16 bases between. The CDR3 loop spans 15 amino acids. Per the germline V gene, CDR1 is GTSNPN and CDR2 is SVGIG (reference sequence). Written as DNA, the CDR3 is TGTGCCTGGACATCGGCAGGGGTCATCTACAATGAGCAGTTCTTC. Translating gives CAWTSAGVIYNEQFF.

This sequence joins TRBV7-8 and TRBJ1-3; D is uncertain. Trimming took 4 bases from V and 7 from J, leaving 8 bases between them. The CDR3 covers 12 residues. In germline, CDR1 is SGHVS, CDR2 FQNEAQ. The CDR3 loop is CASSSNGNTIYF. In DNA form, the CDR3 reads TGTGCCAGCAGCTCAAACGGGAACACCATATATTTT.

The gene calls are TRBV9 and TRBJ2-1; D possibly corresponds to TRBD2 (6 bases). This CDR3 contains 15 residues. Germline V lookup: CDR1 SGDLS, CDR2 YYNGEE. Trimming took off 0 bases at V and 8 bases at J, with 15 bases between the two ends. CDR3 sequence (DNA): TGTGCCAGCAGCGTAGGGGGACTCAAGTCCTATGAGCAGTTCTTC. Residues: CASSVGGLKSYEQFF.

The gene calls are TRBV2 and TRBJ1-2; TRBD1 agrees at 9 bases. The CDR3 extends over 15 amino acids. CDR1 is SNHLY and CDR2 is FYNNEI in the germline V gene. After removal of 8 bases from V and 5 bases from J, the junction contained 12 bases not matched to a gene. The CDR3 is CASLSGDRVRYGYTF. The CDR3 DNA reads TGTGCCAGCCTTTCGGGGGACAGGGTACGTTATGGCTACACCTTC. Full variable domain (outside the CDR3, taken from reference TRBV2 and TRBJ1-2): EPEVTQTPSHQVTQMGQEVILRCVPISNHLYFYWYRQILGQKVEFLVSFYNNEISEKSEIFDDQFSVERPDGSNFTLKIRSTKLEDSAMYFCASLSGDRVRYGYTFGSGTRLTVV.

This chain uses TRBV18 with TRBJ1-2; 9 bases are shared with TRBD1. Trimming cost V 1 base and J 6 bases; bases outside gene matches: 9. The CDR3 extends over 16 amino acids. Germline CDR1 is KGHSH and CDR2 is LQKENI. The CDR3 DNA is TGTGCCAGCTCACCACAAACAGGGGGCCTTATTGATGGCTACACCTTC. Translated, it gives CASSPQTGGLIDGYTF.

The chain links TRBV5-1 to TRBJ2-1; TRBD1 is a possible D gene (6 bases). CDR3 length: 14 amino acids. V gave up 4 bases and J gave up 5 bases, with 13 bases separating them. Germline CDR1 and CDR2: SGHRS and YFSETQ. CDR3 in amino acids: CASSRDHRDNEQFF. Here the CDR3 DNA reads TGCGCCAGCAGCAGAGACCACAGGGACAATGAGCAGTTCTTC.

This clone was observed once. This chain connects TRBV2 to TRBJ1-1; D not certain. The CDR3 consists of 14 residues. Germline-derived CDR1 and CDR2 are SNHLY and FYNNEI. Trimming cost V 7 bases and J 1 base, with 13 bases left between them. CDR3 coding DNA: TGTGCCAGCATAGAGGAGGGAGGGAACACTGAAGCTTTCTTT. Protein: CASIEEGGNTEAFF.